This T cell receptor beta chain was sequenced during a study of cytomegalovirus exposure and HLA in healthy donors. Study-wide points: Associated with cytomegalovirus, according to the listing, were about 160 TCR beta chains. Usually a TCR sequence was rare, but some public TCRs were found in many donors. First-cohort TCR clusters were later found to tend to co-occur in the 120 validation repertoires.

Profiled with immunoSEQ multiplex PCR; TCRdb holds only in-frame clones, not every one. The repertoire has 95,000 to 120,000 clones, roughly 95% of them found once; the top ten carry about 0.7%. Per the germline V gene, CDR1 is SGHRS and CDR2 is YFSETQ. This CDR3 has 13 residues. Trimming removed 4 bases at V and 7 bases at J, with 11 bases between. A roughly 120-subject validation cohort, separate from the approximately 610-subject first cohort, supplied the donors. Points on this clone: What it binds is not known.

The origin of this receptor is a woman aged 18-30 years in good health and CMV-seronegative. J is TRBJ1-4 and V is TRBV5-1; TRBD1 might be the D (5 bases). Specimen: PBMCs. Here the CDR3 DNA reads TGCGCCAGCAGCCGGGGGTTTGGTGAAAAACTGTTTTTT. This sequence encodes CASSRGFGEKLFF.